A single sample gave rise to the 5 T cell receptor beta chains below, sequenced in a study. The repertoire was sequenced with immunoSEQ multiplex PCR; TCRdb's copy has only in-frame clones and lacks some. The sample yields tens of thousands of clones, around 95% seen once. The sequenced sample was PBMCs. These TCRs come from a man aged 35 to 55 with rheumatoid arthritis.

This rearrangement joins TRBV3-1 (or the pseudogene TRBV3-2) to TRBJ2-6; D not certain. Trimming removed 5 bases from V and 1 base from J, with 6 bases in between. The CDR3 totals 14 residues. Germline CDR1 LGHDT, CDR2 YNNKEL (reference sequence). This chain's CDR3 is CASSKLSGANVLTF. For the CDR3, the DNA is TGTGCCAGCAGCAAGCTTTCTGGGGCCAACGTCCTGACTTTC.

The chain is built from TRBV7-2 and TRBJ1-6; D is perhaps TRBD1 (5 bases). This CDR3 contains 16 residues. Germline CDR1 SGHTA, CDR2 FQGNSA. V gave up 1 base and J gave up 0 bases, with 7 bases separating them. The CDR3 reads CASSLDGGSYNSPLHF. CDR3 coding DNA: TGTGCCAGCAGCTTAGATGGGGGCTCCTATAATTCACCCCTCCACTTT.

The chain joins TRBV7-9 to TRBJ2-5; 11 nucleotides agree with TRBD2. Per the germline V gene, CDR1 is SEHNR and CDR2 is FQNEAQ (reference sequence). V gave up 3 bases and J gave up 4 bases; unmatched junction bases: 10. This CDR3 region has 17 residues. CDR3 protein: CASSFTSGSLRGETQYF. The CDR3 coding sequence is TGTGCCAGCAGCTTCACTAGCGGGAGTCTGCGCGGAGAGACCCAGTACTTC.

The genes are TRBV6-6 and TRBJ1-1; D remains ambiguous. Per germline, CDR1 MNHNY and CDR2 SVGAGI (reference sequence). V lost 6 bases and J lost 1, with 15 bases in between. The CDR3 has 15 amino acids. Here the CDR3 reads CASRMGGSGNTEAFF. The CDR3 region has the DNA TGTGCCAGCAGGATGGGCGGGTCAGGGAACACTGAAGCTTTCTTT.

CDR3 bases: TGTGCCAGCAGCGAGTGGCAGGGGAGGTTTTATGGCTACACCTTC. This gives the protein CASSEWQGRFYGYTF. This chain links TRBV13 with TRBJ1-2; TRBD1 might be the D (6 bases). Looked up from germline, CDR1 is PRHDT and CDR2 is FYEKMQ (reference sequence). V lost 5 bases, J lost 5 bases, and 18 bases lay in between. The CDR3 contains 15 residues.